This T cell receptor beta chain is from a study of blood T cell repertoires in COVID-19. Background on the study: PBMCs, B-cell-depleted T cells, or T cells provided the cDNA or gDNA that made up the material.

V dropped 1 base and J dropped 7 bases, with 17 bases sitting between them. CDR3 length equals 16 residues. Germline V gene lookup returns CDR1 SGHTA and CDR2 FQGTGA. Original methodology: Amplification from reference gene primers served as the basis for estimated nucleated cell counts. The table came from immunoSEQ multiplex PCR; TCRdb's copy has only in-frame clones and leaves some out. The V and J calls and clone size come from that table; D and trimming were worked out from the DNA. The table records approximately 240,000 clones, roughly 80% of them present only once. The clonotype comes from an older woman with active or convalescent COVID-19. The chain uses TRBV7-3 and TRBJ2-1, with D possibly being TRBD2 (5 bases). Sequencing was carried out using peripheral blood. This CDR3 reads CASSLSGGAAINEQFF. CDR3 coding DNA: TGTGCCAGCAGCTTAAGTGGCGGAGCGGCTATAAATGAGCAGTTCTTC.